This entry concerns a single TCR beta chain. Generated by immunoSEQ multiplex PCR, the TCRdb table keeps only in-frame clones and is missing some. The data contain more than 400,000 clones, around 90% of them seen just once; the ten biggest clones take up 0.7%. These data belong to a study of blood T cell repertoires in COVID-19. Across the study: The analysed material was cDNA or gDNA that came from T cells, B-cell-depleted T cells, or PBMCs.

Participants were aged roughly 18 to 89 years from approximately 24 US areas. This CDR3 region has 16 residues. Germline assignment: CDR1 KGHSH and CDR2 LQKENI. V lost 2 bases and J lost 7, with 15 bases in between. The chain carries TRBV18 and TRBJ1-6; D is uncertain. Source material: PBMCs or T cells enriched from blood (not recorded which). The TCR sequence derives from a young woman who had recovered from COVID-19. CDR3 residues: CASSPKEAHPNSPLHF. In nucleotides, the CDR3 is TGTGCCAGCTCACCAAAGGAGGCTCACCCCAATTCACCCCTCCACTTT.